This TCR beta chain derives from a study of CD8 T cells in Susac syndrome. Random-hexamer reverse transcription was applied to about 0.45 to 1 ug RNA. The immunoSEQ assay covered 54 Vbeta and 13 Jbeta segments for CDR3. TCRdb reanalysed the immunoSEQ multiplex PCR reads using MiXCR and keeps one entry per CDR3 protein. Among about 190,000 distinct CDR3 sequences, approximately 95% were seen once, and the ten largest hold 0.16%. Study-level findings and limits: The number of Susac-specific public clones found was about 15 in total CD8+ repertoires and five in CD8+ TEMRA repertoires. Among active patients and in TEMRA cells, CD8+ clonal expansion in Susac reached its peak.

Patients with Susac syndrome met diagnostic criteria that were recently defined for definite or probable disease. Regarding this clonotype: The antigen remains undetermined.

CDR3 size: 15 residues. Germline V gene sequence: CDR1 GTSNPN, CDR2 SVGIG (reference sequence). With V trimmed by 1 base and J by 5 bases, 6 bases remained unmatched. The sample was CD8+ T cells from PBMCs. This TCR came from a human donor with Susac syndrome. The chain employs TRBV30 and TRBJ2-3, with TRBD2 matching over 10 bases. The CDR3 DNA reads TGTGCCTGGAGTGCCAGCGGGGGGGCGGGAGATACGCAGTATTTT. Translating it yields CAWSASGGAGDTQYF.